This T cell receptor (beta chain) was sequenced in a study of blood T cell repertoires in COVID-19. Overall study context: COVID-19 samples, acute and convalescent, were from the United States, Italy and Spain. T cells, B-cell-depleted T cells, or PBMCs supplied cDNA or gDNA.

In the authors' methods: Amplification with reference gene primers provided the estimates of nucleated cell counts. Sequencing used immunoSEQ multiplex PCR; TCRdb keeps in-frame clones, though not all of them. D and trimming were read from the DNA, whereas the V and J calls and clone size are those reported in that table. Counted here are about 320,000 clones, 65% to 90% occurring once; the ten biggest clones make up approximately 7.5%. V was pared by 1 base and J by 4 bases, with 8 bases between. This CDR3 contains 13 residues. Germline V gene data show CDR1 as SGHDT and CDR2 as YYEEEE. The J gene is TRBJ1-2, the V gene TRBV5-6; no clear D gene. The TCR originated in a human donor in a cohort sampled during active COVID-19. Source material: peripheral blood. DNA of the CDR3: TGTGCCAGCAGCTTGAATCAATTCTATGGCTACACCTTC. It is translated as CASSLNQFYGYTF. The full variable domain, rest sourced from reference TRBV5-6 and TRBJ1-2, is DAGVTQSPTHLIKTRGQQVTLRCSPKSGHDTVSWYQQALGQGPQFIFQYYEEEERQRGNFPDRFSGHQFPNYSSELNVNALLLGDSALYLCASSLNQFYGYTFGSGTRLTVV.